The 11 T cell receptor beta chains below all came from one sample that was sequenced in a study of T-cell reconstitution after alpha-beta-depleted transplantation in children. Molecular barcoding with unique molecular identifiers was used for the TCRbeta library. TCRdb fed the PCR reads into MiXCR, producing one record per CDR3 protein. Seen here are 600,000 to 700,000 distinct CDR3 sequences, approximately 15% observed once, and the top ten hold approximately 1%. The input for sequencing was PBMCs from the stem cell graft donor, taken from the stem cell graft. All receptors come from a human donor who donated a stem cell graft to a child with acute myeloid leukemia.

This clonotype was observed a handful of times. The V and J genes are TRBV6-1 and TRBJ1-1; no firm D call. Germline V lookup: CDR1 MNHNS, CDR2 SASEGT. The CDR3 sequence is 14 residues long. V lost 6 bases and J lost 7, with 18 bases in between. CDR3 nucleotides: TGTGCCAGCAGCCCAAACCCGGAGGGCATTGAAGCTTTCTTT. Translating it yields CASSPNPEGIEAFF.

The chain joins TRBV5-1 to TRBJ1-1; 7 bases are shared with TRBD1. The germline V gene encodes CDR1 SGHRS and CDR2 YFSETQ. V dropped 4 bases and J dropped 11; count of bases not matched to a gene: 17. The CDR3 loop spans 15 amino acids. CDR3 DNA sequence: TGCGCCAGCAGCGAGGAGCTGACAGGGAGCGATTTGGCTTTCTTT. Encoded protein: CASSEELTGSDLAFF.

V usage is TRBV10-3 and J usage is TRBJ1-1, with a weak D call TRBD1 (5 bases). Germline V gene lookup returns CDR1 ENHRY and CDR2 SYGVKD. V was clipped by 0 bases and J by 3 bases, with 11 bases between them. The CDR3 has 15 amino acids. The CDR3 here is CAISESSRGDTEAFF. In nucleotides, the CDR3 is TGTGCCATCAGTGAGTCCTCTAGAGGGGACACTGAAGCTTTCTTT.

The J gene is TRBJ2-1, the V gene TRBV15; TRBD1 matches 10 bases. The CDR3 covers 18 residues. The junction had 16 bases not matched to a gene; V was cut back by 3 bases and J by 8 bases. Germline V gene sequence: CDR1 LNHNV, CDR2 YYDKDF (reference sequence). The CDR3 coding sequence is TGTGCCACCAGCAGTAAACAGTTAATTCCGGGACAGGGGCATGAGCAGTTCTTC. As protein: CATSSKQLIPGQGHEQFF.

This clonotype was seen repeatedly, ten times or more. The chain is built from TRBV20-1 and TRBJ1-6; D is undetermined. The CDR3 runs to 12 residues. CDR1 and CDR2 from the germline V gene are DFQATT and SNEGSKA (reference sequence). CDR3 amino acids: CSALWLESPLHF. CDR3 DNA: TGCAGCGCCCTGTGGTTGGAGTCACCCCTCCACTTT.

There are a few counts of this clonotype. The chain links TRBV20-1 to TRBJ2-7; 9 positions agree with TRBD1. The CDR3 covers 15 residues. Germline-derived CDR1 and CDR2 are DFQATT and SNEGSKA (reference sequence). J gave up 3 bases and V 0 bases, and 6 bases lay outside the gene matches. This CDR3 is CSARDRRTGVYEQYF. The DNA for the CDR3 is TGCAGTGCTAGAGATCGCCGGACAGGGGTCTACGAGCAGTACTTC.

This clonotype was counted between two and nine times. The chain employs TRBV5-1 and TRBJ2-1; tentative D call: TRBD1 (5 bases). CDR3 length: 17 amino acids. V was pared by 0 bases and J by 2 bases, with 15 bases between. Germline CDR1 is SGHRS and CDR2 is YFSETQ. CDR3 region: CASSLAAALQAYNEQFF. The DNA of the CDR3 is TGCGCCAGCAGCTTGGCCGCGGCCCTACAGGCCTACAATGAGCAGTTCTTC.

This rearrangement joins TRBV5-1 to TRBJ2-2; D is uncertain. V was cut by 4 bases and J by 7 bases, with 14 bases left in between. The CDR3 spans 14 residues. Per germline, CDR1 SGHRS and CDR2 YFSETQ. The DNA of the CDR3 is TGCGCCAGCAGCCTGTACCGGGCGGACGGGGAGCTGTTTTTT. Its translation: CASSLYRADGELFF.

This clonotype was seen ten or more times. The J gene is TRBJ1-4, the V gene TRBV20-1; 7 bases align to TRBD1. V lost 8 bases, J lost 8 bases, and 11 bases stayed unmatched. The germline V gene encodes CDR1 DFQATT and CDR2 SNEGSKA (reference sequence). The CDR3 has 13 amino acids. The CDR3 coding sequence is TGCAGTACCCGACAGGGAGGAGGCGAAAAACTGTTTTTT. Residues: CSTRQGGGEKLFF.

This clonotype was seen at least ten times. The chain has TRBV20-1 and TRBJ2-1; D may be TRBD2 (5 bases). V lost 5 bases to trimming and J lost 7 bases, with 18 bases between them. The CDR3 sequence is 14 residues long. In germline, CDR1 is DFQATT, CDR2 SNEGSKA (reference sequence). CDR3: CSASGPRENNEQFF. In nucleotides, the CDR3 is TGCAGTGCTTCGGGCCCTAGGGAGAATAATGAGCAGTTCTTC.

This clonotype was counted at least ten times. The CDR3 spells CASSLQAQEQFF. The CDR3, as DNA: TGTGCCAGCAGTTTGCAGGCTCAGGAGCAGTTCTTC. The chain couples TRBV12-3 or TRBV12-4 to TRBJ2-1, with no clear D. Trimming took 3 bases from V and 10 from J, leaving 10 bases between them. The CDR3 extends over 12 amino acids.